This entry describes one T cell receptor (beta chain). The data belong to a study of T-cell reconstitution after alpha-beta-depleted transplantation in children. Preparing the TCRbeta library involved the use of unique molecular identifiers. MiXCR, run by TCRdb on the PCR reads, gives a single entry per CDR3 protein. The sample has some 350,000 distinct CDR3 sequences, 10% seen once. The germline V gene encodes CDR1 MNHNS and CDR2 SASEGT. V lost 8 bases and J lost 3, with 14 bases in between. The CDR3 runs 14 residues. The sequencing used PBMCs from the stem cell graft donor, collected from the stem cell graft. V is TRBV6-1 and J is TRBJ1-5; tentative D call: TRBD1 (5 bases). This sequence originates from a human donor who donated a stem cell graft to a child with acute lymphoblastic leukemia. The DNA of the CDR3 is TGTGCCAGCGCCGGGGGAGGGTCCAATCAGCCCCAGCATTTT. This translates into CASAGGGSNQPQHF.